This T cell receptor beta chain emerged from a study of PD-1 blockade in classical Hodgkin lymphoma (dated by TCRdb to about 2020). In the study overall: Nivolumab dosing was 3 mg/kg intravenously every 2 weeks, continuing until either disease progression or unacceptable toxicity. The study used CyTOF and TCR beta sequencing to define a peripheral blood immune signature of response to PD-1 blockade in classical Hodgkin lymphoma. Broad study findings and their caveats: Baseline TCR diversity was reported as lower in newly diagnosed patients than in healthy donors, and lower still in relapsed/refractory patients. Among trial patients, those achieving complete response had baseline diversity similar to that of newly diagnosed patients, while diversity was significantly lower in partial responders and progressors. The study covered only a single clinical trial cohort, and the causes of the repertoire differences, possibly disease activity or prior therapy, were still not defined. CD4+ but not CD8+ TCR diversity rose significantly by C4D1 (p=0.0027 vs p=0.16), most apparent in complete responders (p=0.02). Lower diversity was observed in patients in whom nivolumab was started less than 1 year after ASCT, and these patients were excluded from later analyses so that confounding by immune reconstitution would be avoided.

In regard to this clone: Its antigen is unknown. No base quality values were provided; no much bigger clone lies one nucleotide off.

The time point label, as the study defines it: cycle 1 day 1 (C1D1), immediately before nivolumab initiation. Every trial patient had relapsed after autologous stem cell transplantation, and cohorts A, B and C differed in prior brentuximab vedotin exposure. The trial cohort was composed of about 60 patients with relapsed/refractory classical Hodgkin lymphoma, for whom complete response, partial response or progressive disease was recorded as best overall response. Single-agent nivolumab was administered to trial patients in the multi-cohort phase II CheckMate 205 trial. An independent review committee assessed best overall response by applying the 2007 International Working Group response criteria. Trial PBMCs were collected just before the start of nivolumab (C1D1) and during therapy at cycle 2 day 1 and cycle 4 day 1. Peripheral blood was collected in 8 mL Vacutainer Cell Preparation Tubes, from which PBMCs were isolated by centrifugation and then cryopreserved.

Genomic DNA was extracted with the Qiagen DNeasy kit from unsorted PBMCs and from negatively selected CD4+ and CD8+ fractions. Amplification of TCR beta CDR3 regions was done by immunoSEQ multiplex PCR with primers that anneal to V and J segments. A synthetic immune receptor repertoire was used to minimize amplification bias, and any residual bias was removed computationally once sequencing was done. For the original study's pipeline: Repertoire diversity was quantified as the Shannon entropy index using custom Python scripts. Unsorted, CD4+ and CD8+ repertoires were examined separately, except in combined analyses, for which CD4+ and CD8+ sequences were merged in silico. Clonal expansion was defined as at least a 2-fold frequency increase after treatment relative to C1D1, with a pseudocount of 0.5 for undetected baseline clones. Clones with 0 or 1 copy at C1D1 were classified as singleton clones, and clones with 2 or more copies were classified as non-singleton clones. By matching protein sequences in sorted samples from the same patient, clones expanded in unsorted samples were annotated as CD4+, CD8+ or unknown. Wilcoxon tests on paired samples were used to test changes in diversity from C1D1 to C4D1. The source is immuneACCESS, and TCRdb retained only in-frame sequences with V and J called. Part of the clones is not carried over; for the studies checked, unresolved V genes explain less than half of this, and the remainder is unexplained. The V and J calls and the clone size are those of that table, but D and trimming were determined from the DNA. The sample profile shows 11,000 or so clones; roughly 85% of them were found once. The ten largest make up more than 25% of the sample.

For CDR1 and CDR2, the germline V gene (reference sequence) lists SEHNR and FQNEAQ. Counted from cysteine to phenylalanine, this CDR3 has 19 amino acids. Only the CDR3 part of the read is kept: 57 bases, read in frame from the first base. Trimming takes 0 bases from V and 4 bases from J, and the germline ends sit 21 bases apart. The chain uses TRBV7-9 and TRBJ1-4; a tentative D call is TRBD1 (6 bases match). The sample consisted of peripheral blood mononuclear cells (PBMCs), taken at baseline. The clonotype was recovered from a human donor with classical Hodgkin lymphoma. The CDR3 in this case is CASSLAQGTPNYFNEKLFF. The sequenced DNA: TGTGCCAGCAGCTTAGCGCAAGGGACACCAAATTACTTTAATGAAAAACTGTTTTTT.